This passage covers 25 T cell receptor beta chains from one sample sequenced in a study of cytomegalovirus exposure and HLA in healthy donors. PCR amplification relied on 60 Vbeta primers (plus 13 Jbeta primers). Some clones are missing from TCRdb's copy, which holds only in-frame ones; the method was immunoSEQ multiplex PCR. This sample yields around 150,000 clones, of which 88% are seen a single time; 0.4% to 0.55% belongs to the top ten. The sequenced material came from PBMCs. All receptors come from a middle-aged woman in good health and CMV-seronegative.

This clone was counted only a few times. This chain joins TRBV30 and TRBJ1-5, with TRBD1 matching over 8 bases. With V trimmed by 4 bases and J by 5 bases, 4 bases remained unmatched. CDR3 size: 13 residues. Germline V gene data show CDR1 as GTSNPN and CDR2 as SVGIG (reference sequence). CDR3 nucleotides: TGTGCCTGGACGACAGGGGAATATCAGCCCCAGCATTTT. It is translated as CAWTTGEYQPQHF.

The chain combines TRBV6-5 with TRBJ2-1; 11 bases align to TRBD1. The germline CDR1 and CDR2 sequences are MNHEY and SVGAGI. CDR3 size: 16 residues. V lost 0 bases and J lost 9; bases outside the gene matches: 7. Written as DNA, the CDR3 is TGTGCCAGCAGTTACTCCGTAGGACAGGGGGCCGGTGAGCAGTTCTTC. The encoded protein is CASSYSVGQGAGEQFF.

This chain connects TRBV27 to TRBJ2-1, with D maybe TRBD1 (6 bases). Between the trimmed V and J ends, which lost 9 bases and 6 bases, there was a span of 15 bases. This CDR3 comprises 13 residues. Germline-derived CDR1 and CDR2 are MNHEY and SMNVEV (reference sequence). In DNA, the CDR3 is TGTGCCAGTCTTACCACAGGGTCCAATGAGCAGTTCTTC. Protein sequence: CASLTTGSNEQFF.

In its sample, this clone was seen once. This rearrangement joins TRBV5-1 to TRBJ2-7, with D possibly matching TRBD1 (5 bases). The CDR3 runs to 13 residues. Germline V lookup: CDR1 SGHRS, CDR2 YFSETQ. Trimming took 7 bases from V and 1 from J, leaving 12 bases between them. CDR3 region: CASAEGQSYEQYF. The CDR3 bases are TGCGCCAGCGCGGAAGGACAATCCTACGAGCAGTACTTC.

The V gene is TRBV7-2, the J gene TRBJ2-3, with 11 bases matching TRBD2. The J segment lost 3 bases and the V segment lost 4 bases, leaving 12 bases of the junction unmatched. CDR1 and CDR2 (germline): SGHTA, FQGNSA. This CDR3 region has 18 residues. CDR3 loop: CASSSRGSGRGGTDTQYF. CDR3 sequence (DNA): TGTGCCAGCAGCTCCAGAGGTAGCGGGAGGGGGGGAACAGATACGCAGTATTTT.

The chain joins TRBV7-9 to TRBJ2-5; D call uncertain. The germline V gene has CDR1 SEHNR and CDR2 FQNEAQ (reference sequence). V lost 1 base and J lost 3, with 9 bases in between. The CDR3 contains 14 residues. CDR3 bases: TGTGCCAGCAGCTTAGATCTTGGAGAAGAGACCCAGTACTTC. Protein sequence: CASSLDLGEETQYF.

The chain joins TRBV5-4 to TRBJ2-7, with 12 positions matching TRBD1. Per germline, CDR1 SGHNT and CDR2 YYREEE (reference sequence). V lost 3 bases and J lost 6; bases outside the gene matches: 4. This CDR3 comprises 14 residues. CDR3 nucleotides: TGTGCCAGCAGCTGGGACAGGGGGCTCCCCGAGCAGTACTTC. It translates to CASSWDRGLPEQYF.

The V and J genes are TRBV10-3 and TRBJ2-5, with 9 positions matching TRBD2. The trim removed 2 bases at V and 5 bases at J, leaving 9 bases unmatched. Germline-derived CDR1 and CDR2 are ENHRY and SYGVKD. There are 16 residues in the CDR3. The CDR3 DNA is TGTGCCATCAGTGAGGGAGTAGCGGGAGACAGGGAGACCCAGTACTTC. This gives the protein CAISEGVAGDRETQYF.

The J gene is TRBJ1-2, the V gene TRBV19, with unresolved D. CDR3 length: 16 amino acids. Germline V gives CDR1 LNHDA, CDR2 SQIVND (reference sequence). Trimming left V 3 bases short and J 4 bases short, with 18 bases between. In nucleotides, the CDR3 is TGTGCCAGTAGTATCCTAATAGACTGGTTTAGCTATGGCTACACCTTC. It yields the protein CASSILIDWFSYGYTF. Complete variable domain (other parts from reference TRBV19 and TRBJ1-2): DGGITQSPKYLFRKEGQNVTLSCEQNLNHDAMYWYRQDPGQGLRLIYYSQIVNDFQKGDIAEGYSVSREKKESFPLTVTSAQKNPTAFYLCASSILIDWFSYGYTFGSGTRLTVV.

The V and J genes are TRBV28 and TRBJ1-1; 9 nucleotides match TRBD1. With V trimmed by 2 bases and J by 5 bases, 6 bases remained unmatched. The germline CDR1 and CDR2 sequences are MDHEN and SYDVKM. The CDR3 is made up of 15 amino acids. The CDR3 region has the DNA TGTGCCAGCAGTTTACGGGGACAGGGTCGTACTGAAGCTTTCTTT. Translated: CASSLRGQGRTEAFF.

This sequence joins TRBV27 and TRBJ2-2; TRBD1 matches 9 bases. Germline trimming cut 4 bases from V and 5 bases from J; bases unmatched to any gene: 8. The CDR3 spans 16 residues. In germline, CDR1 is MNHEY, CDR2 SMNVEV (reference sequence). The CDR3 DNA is TGTGCCAGCAGTTCTTTGGGACAGGGTCTGACCGGGGAGCTGTTTTTT. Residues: CASSSLGQGLTGELFF.

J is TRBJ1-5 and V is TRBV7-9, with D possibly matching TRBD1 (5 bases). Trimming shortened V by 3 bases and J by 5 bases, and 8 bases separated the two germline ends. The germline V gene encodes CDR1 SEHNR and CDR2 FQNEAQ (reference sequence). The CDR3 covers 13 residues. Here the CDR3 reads CASSFKGDQPQHF. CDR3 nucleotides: TGTGCCAGCAGCTTTAAAGGGGATCAGCCCCAGCATTTT.

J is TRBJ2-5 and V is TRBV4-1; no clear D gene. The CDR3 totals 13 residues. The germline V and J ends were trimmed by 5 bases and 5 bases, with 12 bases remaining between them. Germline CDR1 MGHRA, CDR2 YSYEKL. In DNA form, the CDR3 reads TGCGCCAGCAGCGAAATCGAACGGGAGACCCAGTACTTC. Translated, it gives CASSEIERETQYF.

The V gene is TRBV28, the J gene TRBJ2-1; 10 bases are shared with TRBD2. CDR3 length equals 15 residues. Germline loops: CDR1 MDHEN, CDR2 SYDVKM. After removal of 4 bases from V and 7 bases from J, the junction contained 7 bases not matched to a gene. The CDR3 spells CASSSLAGVGNEQFF. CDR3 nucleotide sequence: TGTGCCAGCAGTTCGCTAGCGGGAGTGGGAAATGAGCAGTTCTTC.

The CDR3 loop reads CASSGGLAFYEQYF. The CDR3 DNA sequence: TGTGCCAGCAGCGGTGGGCTAGCTTTCTACGAGCAGTACTTC. The chain uses TRBV9 and TRBJ2-7, with D possibly being TRBD2 (5 bases). This CDR3 comprises 14 residues. Per the germline V gene, CDR1 is SGDLS and CDR2 is YYNGEE. V was cut by 3 bases and J by 3 bases, with 13 bases left in between.

As DNA, the CDR3 is TGTGCCAGCAGCCTTAGCGGGAGCCTCGGGGAGCTGTTTTTT. This encodes CASSLSGSLGELFF. The chain joins TRBV11-2 to TRBJ2-2; TRBD2 matches 9 bases. The CDR3 has 14 amino acids. From germline, CDR1 is SGHAT and CDR2 FQNNGV. The V gene end was trimmed by 5 bases and the J gene end by 7 bases; junction bases not matched to a gene: 5.

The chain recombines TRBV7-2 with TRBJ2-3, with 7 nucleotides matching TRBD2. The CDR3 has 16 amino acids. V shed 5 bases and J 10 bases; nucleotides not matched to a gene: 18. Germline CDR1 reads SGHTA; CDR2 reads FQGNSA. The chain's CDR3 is CASSPTGVGTGGAQYF. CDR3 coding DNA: TGTGCCAGCAGCCCCACGGGGGTGGGGACGGGAGGCGCGCAGTATTTT.

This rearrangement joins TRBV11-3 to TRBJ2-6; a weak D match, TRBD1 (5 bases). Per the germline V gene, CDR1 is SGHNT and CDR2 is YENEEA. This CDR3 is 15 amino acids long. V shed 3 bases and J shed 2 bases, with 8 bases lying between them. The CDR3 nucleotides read TGTGCCAGCAGCTTGAGGACAACTGGGGCCAACGTCCTGACTTTC. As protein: CASSLRTTGANVLTF.

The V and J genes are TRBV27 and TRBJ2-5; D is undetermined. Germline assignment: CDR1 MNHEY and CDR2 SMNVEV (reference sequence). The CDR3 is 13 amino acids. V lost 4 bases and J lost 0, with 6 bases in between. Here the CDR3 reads CASSYSYQETQYF. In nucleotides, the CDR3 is TGTGCCAGCAGTTACTCCTACCAAGAGACCCAGTACTTC.

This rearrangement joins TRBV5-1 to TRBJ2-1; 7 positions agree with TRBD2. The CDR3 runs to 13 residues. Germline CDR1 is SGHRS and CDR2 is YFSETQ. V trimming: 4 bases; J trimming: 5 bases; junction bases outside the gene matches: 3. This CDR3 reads CASSPGTNNEQFF. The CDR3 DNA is TGCGCCAGCAGCCCGGGGACTAACAATGAGCAGTTCTTC.

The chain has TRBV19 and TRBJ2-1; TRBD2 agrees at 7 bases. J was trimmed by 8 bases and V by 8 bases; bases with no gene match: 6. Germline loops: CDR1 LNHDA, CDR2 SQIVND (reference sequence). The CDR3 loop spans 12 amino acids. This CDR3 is CASGGTIHEQFF. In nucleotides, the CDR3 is TGTGCCAGTGGGGGGACTATACATGAGCAGTTCTTC.

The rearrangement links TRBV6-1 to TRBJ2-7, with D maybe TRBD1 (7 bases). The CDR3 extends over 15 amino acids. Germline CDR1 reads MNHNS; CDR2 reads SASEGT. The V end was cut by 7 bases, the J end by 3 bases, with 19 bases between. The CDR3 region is CASTPEGQTRYEQYF. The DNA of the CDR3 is TGTGCCAGCACCCCGGAGGGACAGACACGCTACGAGCAGTACTTC.

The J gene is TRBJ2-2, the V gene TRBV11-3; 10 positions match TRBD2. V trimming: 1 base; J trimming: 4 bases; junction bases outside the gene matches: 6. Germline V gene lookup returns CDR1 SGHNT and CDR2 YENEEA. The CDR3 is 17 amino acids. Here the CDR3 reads CASSLGRTSGLTGELFF. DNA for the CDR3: TGTGCCAGCAGCTTAGGGAGGACTAGCGGACTCACCGGGGAGCTGTTTTTT.

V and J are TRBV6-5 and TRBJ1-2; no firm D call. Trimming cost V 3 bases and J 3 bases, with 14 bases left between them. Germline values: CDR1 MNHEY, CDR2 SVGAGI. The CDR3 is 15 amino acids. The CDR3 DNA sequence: TGTGCCAGCAGTTATTCCGGAGGCTACTACTATGGCTACACCTTC. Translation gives CASSYSGGYYYGYTF.

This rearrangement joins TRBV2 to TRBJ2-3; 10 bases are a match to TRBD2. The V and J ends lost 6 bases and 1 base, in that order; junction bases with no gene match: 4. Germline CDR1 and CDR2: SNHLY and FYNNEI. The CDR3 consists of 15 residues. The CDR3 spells CASRVGLAGTDTQYF. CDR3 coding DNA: TGTGCCAGCAGGGTTGGACTAGCGGGCACAGATACGCAGTATTTT.